Included here is one T cell receptor (beta chain) sequence, with context. V shed 1 base and J 3 bases; nucleotides not matched to a gene: 13. Looked up from germline, CDR1 is KGHSH and CDR2 is LQKENI. The CDR3 consists of 19 residues. This entry is derived from a study of blood T cell repertoires in COVID-19. Study in general: Italy, Spain and the United States were the sources of the convalescent and acute COVID-19 samples. The analysed material was cDNA or gDNA that came from T cells, B-cell-depleted T cells, or PBMCs.

Original processing notes: How many nucleated cells were present was estimated from reference gene primer amplification. Sequencing was performed with immunoSEQ multiplex PCR; in TCRdb, only in-frame clones are kept and a portion is missing. The V and J calls and clone size come from that table; D and trimming were worked out from the DNA. In the table there are 60,000 to 95,000 clones, around nine tenths of which are singletons. The chain has TRBV18 and TRBJ2-1; 9 bases are shared with TRBD2. What was sequenced was peripheral blood. The receptor was derived from a human donor in a cohort sampled during active COVID-19. The DNA for the CDR3 is TGTGCCAGCTCACCACGGACGGGTCTAGCGGGGACGAGCTACAATGAGCAGTTCTTC. It encodes CASSPRTGLAGTSYNEQFF. The whole variable domain, filled in from reference TRBV18 and TRBJ2-1, reads NAGVMQNPRHLVRRRGQEARLRCSPMKGHSHVYWYRQLPEEGLKFMVYLQKENIIDESGMPKERFSAEFPKEGPSILRIQQVVRGDSAAYFCASSPRTGLAGTSYNEQFFGPGTRLTVL.